This passage covers 5 T cell receptor beta chains from one sample sequenced in a study of T cells in Graves' hyperthyroidism and ophthalmopathy. The investigators amplified TCR beta CDR3 regions from RNA transcripts. HTBI primers were used for first-round RT-PCR of the TCR CDR3. MiXCR was run by TCRdb on the multiplex PCR reads, yielding one entry per CDR3 protein. The profile covers over 700,000 distinct CDR3 sequences, with 18% appearing a single time and 16% taken by the ten largest. Sequences were obtained from blood. These receptors were obtained from a woman aged 45-59 years with Graves' hyperthyroidism that later progressed to Graves' ophthalmopathy.

In this sample, this clonotype turned up many times. This chain joins TRBV30 and TRBJ1-1; no clear D. The CDR3 is 12 amino acids. The V end lost 4 bases, the J end lost 4 bases, and 10 bases lay between the germline ends. Germline V gene lookup returns CDR1 GTSNPN and CDR2 SVGIG (reference sequence). CDR3 sequence reads: CAWTTLATEAFF. CDR3 sequence (DNA): TGTGCCTGGACCACCCTGGCCACTGAAGCTTTCTTT. Supplemented by reference TRBV30 and TRBJ1-1, the full variable domain reads SQTIHQWPATLVQPVGSPLSLECTVEGTSNPNLYWYRQAAGRGLQLLFYSVGIGQISSEVPQNLSASRPQDRQFILSSKKLLLSDSGFYLCAWTTLATEAFFGQGTRLTVV.

Points on this clonotype: A much larger clone lies one base from this, so it may be a read error. The rearrangement uses TRBV20-1 and TRBJ2-2; possibly TRBD1 or TRBD2 for D (5 bases each). Per the germline V gene, CDR1 is DFQATT and CDR2 is SNEGSKA (reference sequence). This CDR3 comprises 15 residues. CDR3 in amino acids: CSARAGLGNTGEPFF. DNA of the CDR3: TGCAGTGCCCGTGCAGGGCTTGGAAACACCGGGGAGCCGTTTTTT.

This clonotype was seen more than once but under ten times. The chain links TRBV5-8 to TRBJ2-1, with 9 bases fitting TRBD1. The CDR3 runs 17 residues. Germline CDR1 reads SGHTS; CDR2 reads YDEGEE. After removal of 1 base from V and 2 bases from J, the junction contained 7 bases not matched to a gene. In nucleotides, the CDR3 is TGTGCCAGCAGCTTGCACAGGGGGCGGGGGACCTACAATGAGCAGTTCTTC. This encodes CASSLHRGRGTYNEQFF.

V is TRBV29-1 and J is TRBJ2-3, with a possible D match to TRBD2 (6 bases). The V end lost 7 bases, the J end lost 6 bases, and 14 bases lay between the germline ends. Germline V gives CDR1 SQVTM, CDR2 ANQGSEA. This CDR3 region has 12 residues. The CDR3, as DNA: TGCAGCGGGGGACTCTTAGCGGATACGCAGTATTTT. This translates into CSGGLLADTQYF.

This clonotype was seen only a few times. The gene calls are TRBV5-4 and TRBJ2-1; weak D call: TRBD2 (6 bases). This CDR3 contains 16 residues. The germline gives CDR1 SGHNT, CDR2 YYREEE (reference sequence). Trimming pared 4 bases from V and 4 bases from J, leaving 18 bases between. CDR3 bases: TGTGCCAGCAGCGCGGATCCGGTGGGGGGATACAATGAGCAGTTCTTC. This gives the protein CASSADPVGGYNEQFF. Based on the CDR3 plus reference TRBV5-4 and TRBJ2-1, the full variable domain is ETGVTQSPTHLIKTRGQQVTLRCSSQSGHNTVSWYQQALGQGPQFIFQYYREEENGRGNFPPRFSGLQFPNYSSELNVNALELDDSALYLCASSADPVGGYNEQFFGPGTRLTVL.